This T cell receptor beta chain was identified in a study of cytomegalovirus exposure and HLA in healthy donors. Study information: For the roughly 400 genotyped donors, 75% to 90% fell within the Caucasian-associated ancestry cluster.

The CDR3 is 14 amino acids. The V segment lost 4 bases and the J segment 4 bases; nucleotides outside the gene matches: 5. Germline CDR1 is LNHDA and CDR2 is SQIVND (reference sequence). The PCR made use of 60 Vbeta and 13 Jbeta primers. Libraries were prepared by immunoSEQ multiplex PCR; TCRdb keeps only in-frame clonotypes and omits some of them. The top ten hold 8% to 8.5% of the sample, which has roughly 120,000 clones, about two thirds seen once. This clone was picked up one time. Its antigen is as yet unknown. Study-wide findings and caveats: As a later analysis showed, a missense DCLRE1C variant was linked to trimming of TCR beta V- and J-genes.

The sequence was collected from a woman aged 40 to 55 in good health and CMV-seropositive. This sequence joins TRBV19 and TRBJ2-5, with 8 bases that match TRBD1. The sequenced sample consisted of PBMCs. CDR3 amino acids: CASSTNRGLETQYF. The CDR3 DNA is TGTGCCAGTAGTACGAACAGGGGGTTAGAGACCCAGTACTTC.